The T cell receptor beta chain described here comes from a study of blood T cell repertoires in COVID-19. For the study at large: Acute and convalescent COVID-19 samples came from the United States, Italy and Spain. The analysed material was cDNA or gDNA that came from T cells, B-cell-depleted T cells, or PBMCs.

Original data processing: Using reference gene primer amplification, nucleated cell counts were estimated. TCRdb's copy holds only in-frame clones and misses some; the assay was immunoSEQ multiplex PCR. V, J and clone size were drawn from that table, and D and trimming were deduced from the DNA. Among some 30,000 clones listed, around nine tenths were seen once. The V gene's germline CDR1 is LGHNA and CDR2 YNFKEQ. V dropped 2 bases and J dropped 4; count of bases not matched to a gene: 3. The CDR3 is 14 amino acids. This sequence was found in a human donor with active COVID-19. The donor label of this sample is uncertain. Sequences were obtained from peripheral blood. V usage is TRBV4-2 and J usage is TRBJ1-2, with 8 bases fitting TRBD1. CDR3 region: CASSQNTGGYGYTF. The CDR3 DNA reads TGTGCCAGCAGCCAAAATACAGGGGGCTATGGCTACACCTTC.